The sequence of this T cell receptor beta chain was determined in a study of blood T cell repertoires in COVID-19. In the study overall: Nucleic acid was either cDNA or gDNA, and it came from T cells, B-cell-depleted T cells, or PBMCs.

The V gene end was trimmed by 6 bases and the J gene end by 5 bases; junction bases not matched to a gene: 5. The germline CDR1 and CDR2 sequences are SNHLY and FYNNEI. The CDR3 covers 13 residues. As handled by the study authors: How many nucleated cells were present was estimated from reference gene primer amplification. Sequencing was performed with immunoSEQ multiplex PCR; in TCRdb, only in-frame clones are kept and a portion is missing. V, J and clone size were drawn from that table, and D and trimming were deduced from the DNA. This sample has about 130,000 clones; about 89% occur once, and the top ten carry around 4.5%. Enrollment of patients from Seattle took place during active infection, with longitudinal follow-up.

The source material was peripheral blood. This rearrangement joins TRBV2 to TRBJ2-5; TRBD1 aligns across 8 bases. This receptor was obtained from a man in his sixties with COVID-19, enrolled during active disease. The CDR3 nucleotides are TGTGCCAGCAGCCAGGGGGCGGGGGAGACCCAGTACTTC. It specifies CASSQGAGETQYF.